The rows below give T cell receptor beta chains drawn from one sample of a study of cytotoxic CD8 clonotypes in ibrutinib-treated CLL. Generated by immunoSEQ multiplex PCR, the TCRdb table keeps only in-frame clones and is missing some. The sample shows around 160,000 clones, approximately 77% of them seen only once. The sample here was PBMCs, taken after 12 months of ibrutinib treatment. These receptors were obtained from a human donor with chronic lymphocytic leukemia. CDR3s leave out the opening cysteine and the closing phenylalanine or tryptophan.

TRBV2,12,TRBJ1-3,ASSESGYGNTIY
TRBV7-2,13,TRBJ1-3,ASILTASTGNTIY
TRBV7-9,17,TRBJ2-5,ASSLGVGGRGKNQETQY
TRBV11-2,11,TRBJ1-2,ASSLRPNYGYT
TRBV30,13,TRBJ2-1,AWSRDETRSDEQF
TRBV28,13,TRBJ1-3,ASRGQQSFGNTIY
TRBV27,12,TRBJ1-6,ASSYRGLNSPLH
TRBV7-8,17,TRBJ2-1,ASSLVSASGVSSYNEQF
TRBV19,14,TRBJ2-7,ASSIHLASGGYEQY
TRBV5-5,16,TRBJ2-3,ASSRTSGEASSTDTQY
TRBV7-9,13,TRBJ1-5,ASSLGEASNQPQH
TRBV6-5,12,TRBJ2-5,ASTPSAGPETQY
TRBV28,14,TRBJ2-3,ASSFGGTISTDTQY
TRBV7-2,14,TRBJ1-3,ASSFNPRDRRNTIY
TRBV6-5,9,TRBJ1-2,ASSLGDGYT
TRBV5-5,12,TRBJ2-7,ASSLVGRGLEQY
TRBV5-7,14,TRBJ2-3,ASSGPGLGDRDTQY
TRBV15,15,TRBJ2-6,ATSRDILSSGANVLT
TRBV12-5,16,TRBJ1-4,ASGLALGHRSLNEKLF
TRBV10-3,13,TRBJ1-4,AISESRSTNEKLF
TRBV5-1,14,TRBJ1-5,ASSTGTGDSNQPQH
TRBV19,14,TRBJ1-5,ASRRQPSVSNQPQH
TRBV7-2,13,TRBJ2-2,ASSSFRGNDGELF
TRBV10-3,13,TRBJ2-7,AISESRGLGYEQY
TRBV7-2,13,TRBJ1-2,ASSLDGGGVYGYT